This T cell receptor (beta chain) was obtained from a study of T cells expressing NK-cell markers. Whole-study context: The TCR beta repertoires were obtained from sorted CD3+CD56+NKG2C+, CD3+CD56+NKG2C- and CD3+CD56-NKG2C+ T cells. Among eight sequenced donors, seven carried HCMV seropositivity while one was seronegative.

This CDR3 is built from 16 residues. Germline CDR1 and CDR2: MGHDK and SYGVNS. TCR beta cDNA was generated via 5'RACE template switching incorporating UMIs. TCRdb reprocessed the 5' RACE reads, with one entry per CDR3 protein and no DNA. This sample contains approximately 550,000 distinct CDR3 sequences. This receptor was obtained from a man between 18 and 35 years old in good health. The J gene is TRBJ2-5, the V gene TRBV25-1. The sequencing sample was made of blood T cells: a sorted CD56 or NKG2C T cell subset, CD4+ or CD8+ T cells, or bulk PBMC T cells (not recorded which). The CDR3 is CASSEFGGTYQETQYF.